This TCR beta chain came from a study of early T cells in non-severe SARS-CoV-2 infection. MiXCR, run by TCRdb on the 5' RACE reads, gives a single entry per CDR3 protein. The data hold roughly 54,000 distinct CDR3 sequences, with roughly 5.3% observed a single time. This clonotype was seen at least ten times. Trimming took 6 bases from V and 1 from J; bases not matched to a gene: 11. The CDR3 runs 16 residues. Germline CDR1 DFQATT, CDR2 SNEGSKA (reference sequence). This chain uses TRBV20-1 with TRBJ2-1; 8 bases are shared with TRBD2. The receptor was isolated from an adult who was a healthcare worker with PCR-confirmed SARS-CoV-2 infection or an uninfected control (not recorded which). The sequenced sample was whole blood. The CDR3, as DNA: TGCAGTGCGTACAGCGAGCGGGGGTCTTCCTACAATGAGCAGTTCTTC. This gives the protein CSAYSERGSSYNEQFF.